The sequence of this TCR beta chain was determined in a study of blood T cell repertoires in COVID-19 (dated by TCRdb to 2018 to 2021). Context from the whole study: The collaborator samples originated in the United States, Italy and Spain and spanned the acute and convalescent phases of COVID-19. Deeply sampled blood TCRbeta repertoires from subjects exposed to, actively infected with, or recovered from COVID-19 were included in the dataset. Samples were obtained from the ongoing ImmuneRACE study (first 160 participants) and from 1,254 subjects provided by 6 global collaborators. The material from the prospective study consisted of cDNA or gDNA derived from T cells, B-cell-depleted T cells, or PBMCs. Where HLA class I and class II types were available, the types were taken from metadata supplied by the sample provider, not from assay-based typing. Nearly every sample came with metadata listing a de-identified subject ID, COVID-19 status, age in years and sex. The repertoires were made available in a free public database intended to serve as a resource for research on the immune response to SARS-CoV-2.

One collaborating source in Seattle enrolled patients during active infection and followed them longitudinally through the course of disease. Whole blood was collected in K2EDTA tubes by collaborating institutions according to the institutions' own protocols. Collaborator samples were shipped for TCRbeta analysis as frozen whole blood, isolated PBMCs, or DNA extracted from either sample type. The immunoSEQ Assay, a bias-controlled multiplex PCR, was used to amplify TCRbeta CDR3 regions from genomic DNA. Regarding the original processing steps: The number of nucleated cells in each sample was estimated by amplification of reference gene primers within the assay. Sequence reads were collapsed and filtered to measure the absolute abundance of every unique TCRbeta CDR3 rearrangement. Productive Simpson clonality was computed per sample as the square root of Simpson's diversity index over productive rearrangements. As stored in TCRdb, this immuneACCESS dataset retains in-frame rearrangements with V and J assigned. A fraction of the clones does not appear; measured against another copy, unresolved V genes explain less than half of the discrepancy, and the remainder lacks a known reason. V, J and clone size derive from that table, while D and trimming were established from the DNA sequence. A total of around 57,000 clones appear in this sample, roughly 87% of them only once. Clones ranked in the top ten supply more than 20% of the sample.

Reading the germline V gene gives CDR1 MNHEY and CDR2 SVGAGI. Counted from cysteine to phenylalanine, this CDR3 has 14 amino acids. The kept DNA is CDR3 alone, 42 bases in frame from the first base. V loses 8 bases at its end and J loses 2 bases; junction bases beyond the gene matches: 9. Summary of the overall study and its limitations: How much clinical and demographic metadata was included differed by source and by participant, and the metadata was provided uncurated.

In this sample, this clone turned up once. The clone's antigen remains unknown. It has no much larger one-base neighbor in the sample; base qualities were not kept. The rearrangement joined TRBV6-5 to TRBJ2-7, and 7 junction bases match TRBD2. Sequences were obtained from peripheral blood. The TCR comes from a woman older than 75 with COVID-19, enrolled during active disease. Read as DNA, the sequence is TGTGCCAGCTGTAAGGCAAGCGGGACCTACGAGCAGTACTTC. This translates into CASCKASGTYEQYF.